Here is one T cell receptor beta chain with its context. Its target is not known. This sample is part of a study of shared clonotypes between healthy human individuals. Study results and limitations: There were few donors, and this limited the genetic and exposure-history diversity represented.

Across several immunoSEQ plates, the genomic DNA of each subset was split evenly. Clones were read by immunoSEQ multiplex PCR, and TCRdb kept only the in-frame ones, dropping some. The table lists approximately 2.5 million clones, roughly nine tenths of them singletons. The germline gives CDR1 SGHAT, CDR2 FQNNGV. V was clipped by 2 bases and J by 0 bases, with 13 bases between them. The CDR3 has 16 amino acids. Sequenced input: naive CD4+ T cells sorted from blood. Subset denoted: CD45RA+ positively selected. The chain couples TRBV11-2 to TRBJ1-1, with D uncertain. This clonotype originated in a man between 18 and 35 years old in good health. CDR3 DNA sequence: TGTGCCAGCAGCTTATCTCGTTTGACCGTGAACACTGAAGCTTTCTTT. Translated, it gives CASSLSRLTVNTEAFF.